A selection of T cell receptor beta chains follows, all from one sample in a study of blood T cell repertoires in COVID-19. TCRdb's copy holds only in-frame clones and misses some; the assay was immunoSEQ multiplex PCR. The sample lists 95,000 to 110,000 clones; over 75% were seen once. The specimen was peripheral blood. The receptor source for this set is a human donor in a cohort sampled during active or convalescent COVID-19. The CDR3 runs from the conserved cysteine through the conserved F or W. Fields, in order: V gene, D gene, J gene, clone size, CDR3 protein, CDR3 DNA. A D gene is named only where the DNA matches it firmly. Only part of the rows carry a size: once, few, many, or a class if the clone is expanded.

v_call: TRBV2
d_call: .
j_call: TRBJ1-1
clone_size: .
cdr3_aa: CASTKQMNTEAFF
cdr3_nt: TGTGCCAGCACCAAACAGATGAACACTGAAGCTTTCTTT

v_call: TRBV6-5
d_call: .
j_call: TRBJ1-4
clone_size: .
cdr3_aa: CASSYTVATNEKLFF
cdr3_nt: TGTGCCAGCAGTTACACGGTCGCAACTAATGAAAAACTGTTTTTT

v_call: TRBV5-6
d_call: .
j_call: TRBJ1-6
clone_size: .
cdr3_aa: CASSLYNSPLHF
cdr3_nt: TGTGCCAGCAGCCTCTATAATTCACCCCTCCACTTT

v_call: TRBV25-1
d_call: .
j_call: TRBJ1-2
clone_size: .
cdr3_aa: CASSRAGAGGYTF
cdr3_nt: TGTGCCAGCTCCCGGGCAGGGGCAGGGGGCTACACCTTC

v_call: TRBV7-6
d_call: .
j_call: TRBJ2-1
clone_size: .
cdr3_aa: CASSPSRLQRAGYNEQFF
cdr3_nt: TGTGCCAGCAGCCCTTCGAGACTACAGCGGGCGGGTTACAATGAGCAGTTCTTC

v_call: TRBV4-1
d_call: TRBD2
j_call: TRBJ2-2
clone_size: few
cdr3_aa: CASSPSGLAGVGTGELFF
cdr3_nt: TGCGCCAGCAGCCCCTCGGGACTAGCGGGGGTGGGCACCGGGGAGCTGTTTTTT

v_call: TRBV5-1
d_call: TRBD1
j_call: TRBJ2-1
clone_size: .
cdr3_aa: CASSGGQVDEQFF
cdr3_nt: TGCGCCAGCAGCGGGGGACAGGTTGATGAGCAGTTCTTC

v_call: TRBV7-2
d_call: .
j_call: TRBJ1-2
clone_size: .
cdr3_aa: CASSLEGGEGNYGYTF
cdr3_nt: TGTGCCAGCAGCCTCGAGGGGGGGGAGGGCAACTATGGCTACACCTTC

v_call: TRBV4-2
d_call: TRBD1
j_call: TRBJ1-1
clone_size: .
cdr3_aa: CASSHAQGLNTEAFF
cdr3_nt: TGTGCCAGCAGCCATGCACAGGGGTTGAACACTGAAGCTTTCTTT

v_call: TRBV10-3
d_call: TRBD1
j_call: TRBJ2-7
clone_size: .
cdr3_aa: CAISKGQGVVEQYF
cdr3_nt: TGTGCCATCAGTAAGGGACAGGGAGTTGTCGAGCAGTACTTC

v_call: TRBV7-2
d_call: TRBD1
j_call: TRBJ1-6
clone_size: .
cdr3_aa: CASSRYLRQGGSPLHF
cdr3_nt: TGTGCCAGCAGCCGTTATCTACGACAGGGGGGTTCACCCCTCCACTTT

v_call: TRBV15
d_call: TRBD1
j_call: TRBJ1-5
clone_size: .
cdr3_aa: CATSRGGGLNQPQHF
cdr3_nt: TGTGCCACCAGCAGAGGAGGGGGCCTCAATCAGCCCCAGCATTTT

v_call: TRBV10-2
d_call: .
j_call: TRBJ2-6
clone_size: once
cdr3_aa: CASTTGSGANVLTF
cdr3_nt: TGCGCCAGCACCACAGGGTCCGGGGCCAACGTCCTGACTTTC

v_call: TRBV7-2
d_call: TRBD1
j_call: TRBJ1-1
clone_size: .
cdr3_aa: CASSEQGHTEAFF
cdr3_nt: TGTGCCAGCAGCGAACAGGGGCACACTGAAGCTTTCTTT

v_call: TRBV24-1
d_call: .
j_call: TRBJ2-2
clone_size: .
cdr3_aa: CATSIRGRNTGELFF
cdr3_nt: TGTGCCACCAGTATAAGGGGCCGGAACACCGGGGAGCTGTTTTTT

v_call: TRBV10-3
d_call: TRBD1
j_call: TRBJ2-6
clone_size: .
cdr3_aa: CAISEGLTGDGGANVLTF
cdr3_nt: TGTGCCATCAGTGAGGGGTTGACAGGGGATGGCGGGGCCAACGTCCTGACTTTC

v_call: TRBV6-5
d_call: TRBD1
j_call: TRBJ1-5
clone_size: .
cdr3_aa: CASRTGQNINQPQHF
cdr3_nt: TGTGCCAGCAGGACGGGACAGAATATCAATCAGCCCCAGCATTTT

v_call: TRBV6-5
d_call: TRBD1
j_call: TRBJ1-6
clone_size: once
cdr3_aa: CASSNGQGNTLHF
cdr3_nt: TGTGCCAGCAGTAACGGACAGGGGAATACCCTCCACTTT

v_call: TRBV19
d_call: TRBD1
j_call: TRBJ2-7
clone_size: .
cdr3_aa: CASSIDRQGRQYF
cdr3_nt: TGTGCCAGTAGTATAGACCGACAGGGACGACAGTACTTC

v_call: TRBV6-4
d_call: .
j_call: TRBJ2-7
clone_size: .
cdr3_aa: CASSDHGPGDRPYEQYF
cdr3_nt: TGTGCCAGCAGTGACCACGGCCCCGGGGATAGACCCTACGAGCAGTACTTC

v_call: TRBV2
d_call: .
j_call: TRBJ1-5
clone_size: .
cdr3_aa: CASSEASWGGLPGRNQPQHF
cdr3_nt: TGTGCCAGCAGTGAAGCTTCCTGGGGGGGCCTCCCGGGTCGCAATCAGCCCCAGCATTTT

v_call: TRBV18
d_call: .
j_call: TRBJ2-7
clone_size: once
cdr3_aa: CASSPQGSYEQYF
cdr3_nt: TGTGCCAGCTCACCACAGGGGTCCTACGAGCAGTACTTC

v_call: TRBV19
d_call: .
j_call: TRBJ2-1
clone_size: .
cdr3_aa: CASMGGGSSYNEQFF
cdr3_nt: TGTGCCAGTATGGGGGGTGGAAGCTCCTACAATGAGCAGTTCTTC

v_call: TRBV6-6
d_call: .
j_call: TRBJ1-2
clone_size: .
cdr3_aa: CASSYSGGANYGYTF
cdr3_nt: TGTGCCAGCAGTTACTCGGGGGGAGCTAACTATGGCTACACCTTC

v_call: TRBV18
d_call: .
j_call: TRBJ2-5
clone_size: .
cdr3_aa: CASSPRLGQETQYF
cdr3_nt: TGTGCCAGCTCACCAAGACTAGGCCAAGAGACCCAGTACTTC

v_call: TRBV6-2/TRBV6-3
d_call: .
j_call: TRBJ1-6
clone_size: few
cdr3_aa: CASSTPLGGMDNSPLHF
cdr3_nt: TGTGCCAGCAGTACACCCTTGGGAGGTATGGATAATTCACCCCTCCACTTT

v_call: TRBV13
d_call: .
j_call: TRBJ1-2
clone_size: .
cdr3_aa: CASKRQEAVGGYTF
cdr3_nt: TGTGCCAGCAAGAGACAGGAGGCAGTCGGGGGCTACACCTTC

v_call: TRBV25-1
d_call: TRBD1
j_call: TRBJ1-1
clone_size: .
cdr3_aa: CASSEGAEGADTEAFF
cdr3_nt: TGTGCCAGCAGCGAGGGGGCTGAGGGGGCAGACACTGAAGCTTTCTTT

v_call: TRBV18
d_call: .
j_call: TRBJ1-1
clone_size: .
cdr3_aa: CASSPPLFAGAFF
cdr3_nt: TGTGCCAGCTCACCACCGCTTTTCGCGGGGGCTTTCTTT

v_call: TRBV12-5
d_call: TRBD1
j_call: TRBJ1-3
clone_size: few
cdr3_aa: CASGSRTGDSGNTIYF
cdr3_nt: TGTGCTAGTGGAAGTAGGACAGGCGACTCTGGAAACACCATATATTTT

v_call: TRBV10-3
d_call: TRBD1
j_call: TRBJ2-3
clone_size: .
cdr3_aa: CAISATRDREWEDTQYF
cdr3_nt: TGTGCCATCAGTGCGACGCGGGACAGGGAGTGGGAAGATACGCAGTATTTT

v_call: TRBV2
d_call: .
j_call: TRBJ2-7
clone_size: .
cdr3_aa: CASIKSTSYEQYF
cdr3_nt: TGTGCCAGCATCAAGTCGACTTCCTACGAGCAGTACTTC

v_call: TRBV2
d_call: .
j_call: TRBJ2-1
clone_size: .
cdr3_aa: CASSSDWNNEQFF
cdr3_nt: TGTGCCAGCAGCTCGGACTGGAACAATGAGCAGTTCTTC

v_call: TRBV6-1
d_call: .
j_call: TRBJ1-5
clone_size: .
cdr3_aa: CASSEIGAQPQHF
cdr3_nt: TGTGCCAGCAGTGAAATAGGAGCTCAGCCCCAGCATTTT

v_call: TRBV6-5
d_call: .
j_call: TRBJ2-7
clone_size: .
cdr3_aa: CASSYALTDSYEQYF
cdr3_nt: TGTGCCAGCAGTTATGCCTTGACAGATTCCTACGAGCAGTACTTC

v_call: TRBV2
d_call: .
j_call: TRBJ1-5
clone_size: once
cdr3_aa: CASSSQGSNNQPQHF
cdr3_nt: TGTGCCAGCAGTTCCCAGGGATCCAACAATCAGCCCCAGCATTTT

v_call: TRBV5-1
d_call: TRBD1
j_call: TRBJ1-3
clone_size: .
cdr3_aa: CASSHGTGPANSGNTIYF
cdr3_nt: TGCGCCAGCAGCCACGGGACAGGCCCGGCGAACTCTGGAAACACCATATATTTT

v_call: TRBV4-2
d_call: .
j_call: TRBJ1-2
clone_size: .
cdr3_aa: CASSQAFQGGSGYTF
cdr3_nt: TGTGCCAGCAGCCAAGCGTTCCAAGGCGGCAGTGGCTACACCTTC

v_call: TRBV7-9
d_call: TRBD1
j_call: TRBJ1-4
clone_size: .
cdr3_aa: CASSLDRGNEKLFF
cdr3_nt: TGTGCCAGCAGCTTAGACAGGGGGAATGAAAAACTGTTTTTT

v_call: TRBV6-4
d_call: TRBD1
j_call: TRBJ1-2
clone_size: .
cdr3_aa: CASSDPGQGSGYTF
cdr3_nt: TGTGCCAGCAGTGACCCGGGACAGGGCTCTGGCTACACCTTC